This T cell receptor (beta chain) was profiled in a study of beta chain features in type 1 diabetes. On this clone itself: Its antigen remains unknown.

Reverse transcribing all isolated RNA meant expressed TCRB transcripts were sequenced. Assay used: immunoSEQ multiplex PCR; TCRdb lists only in-frame clones, some missing. The sample includes more than 250,000 clones, roughly 15% of them seen just once. The study, taken as a whole, reports: Within each of all four CD4+ subsets, Type 1 diabetes patients had TCRB CDR3s that were moderately but significantly shorter. Relative to healthy donors, patients appeared to have naive, central memory and Treg TCRB repertoires that were more similar.

A CD45RO/CCR7/CD25/CD127/CD95/CD27 panel sorted naive, central memory, regulatory and stem cell-like memory CD4+ cells. Purities over 98% were achieved in all sorted populations. This CDR3 comprises 17 residues. Trimming removed 0 bases from V and 4 bases from J; junction bases left unmatched: 6. Germline V lookup: CDR1 SGHRS, CDR2 YFSETQ. The chain carries TRBV5-1 and TRBJ2-3, with 12 bases that match TRBD2. Source material: naive CD4+ T cells from blood. The TCR originated in a man aged 18 to 29 with type 1 diabetes. The CDR3, as DNA: TGCGCCAGCAGCTTGGGACTAGCGGGGGTTAGCGCAGATACGCAGTATTTT. Its translation is CASSLGLAGVSADTQYF.